This TCR beta chain appears in the sequencing data of a study of blood T cell repertoires in COVID-19. The overall study: Samples representing acute and convalescent COVID-19 were sourced from the United States, Italy and Spain. PBMCs, B-cell-depleted T cells, or T cells were the source of the cDNA or gDNA that made up the material.

This CDR3 spans 13 amino acids. V lost 6 bases to trimming and J lost 0 bases, with 8 bases between them. Germline V gene data show CDR1 as PRHDT and CDR2 as FYEKMQ (reference sequence). Per the study methods: Quantification of nucleated cells was approximated via reference gene primer amplification. Sequencing was performed with immunoSEQ multiplex PCR; in TCRdb, only in-frame clones are kept and a portion is missing. V and J calls and clone size are those listed in that table; D and trimming were worked out from the DNA. Of 100,000 or so clones in the sample, about 76% were seen once. The receptor was derived from a woman between 70 and 85 years old with acute or convalescent COVID-19. Input material: peripheral blood. The chain employs TRBV13 and TRBJ1-2; D not certain. The CDR3 loop is CASSPGTNYGYTF. As DNA, the CDR3 is TGTGCCAGCAGTCCCGGGACTAACTATGGCTACACCTTC.